This T cell receptor beta chain was captured in a study of T cells in Graves' hyperthyroidism and ophthalmopathy. It was RNA transcripts that yielded the amplified TCR beta CDR3 regions. Using the HTBI primer set, a first-round RT-PCR was run on the TCR CDR3. TCRdb passed the multiplex PCR reads through MiXCR, listing each CDR3 protein once. The repertoire has around 300,000 distinct CDR3 sequences, about an eighth of them found once; the top ten carry around 7.9%. Germline-derived CDR1 and CDR2 are MNHEY and SVGAGI. The CDR3 is 14 amino acids. V gave up 2 bases and J gave up 4 bases, with 10 bases separating them.

The clonotype comes from a woman in her 30s with Graves' hyperthyroidism that later progressed to Graves' ophthalmopathy. Sample: blood. The gene calls are TRBV6-5 and TRBJ2-3, with a weak D call TRBD1 (6 bases). In DNA form, the CDR3 reads TGTGCCAGCAGTTACGGGACAAAATCAGATACGCAGTATTTT. Translation gives CASSYGTKSDTQYF.